The clone carrying this T cell receptor (beta chain) was seen more than once but under ten times. The antigen is not known. This sample stems from a study of T cell repertoires and HLA-DP antigens. The method was immunoSEQ multiplex PCR; TCRdb's version includes in-frame clones alone and lacks a portion of them. The table shows about 89,000 clones, with around nine tenths occurring only once. The V gene's germline CDR1 is MNHNY and CDR2 SVGAGI (reference sequence). This CDR3 contains 12 residues. V lost 2 bases, J lost 11 bases, and 7 bases lay in between. This chain joins TRBV6-6 and TRBJ1-6; perhaps TRBD1 as D (5 bases). The receptor's source is a man aged 45-60 years in good health and CMV-seronegative. Sequenced material: CD4+ T cells from PBMCs. Here the CDR3 DNA reads TGTGCCAGCAGTTACAGGGGAACACCCCTCCACTTT. It yields the protein CASSYRGTPLHF.